This is a list of T cell receptor beta chains from one sample in a study of blood T cell repertoires in COVID-19. Method: immunoSEQ multiplex PCR; TCRdb's copy keeps in-frame clones and lacks some. Here the sample spans 200,000 to 300,000 clones, 88% being singletons. The source material was peripheral blood. These receptors were collected from a man aged 55 to 70 who had recovered from COVID-19. Both conserved end residues are part of each CDR3. The D gene is left open where the match is weak. The size field is filled for only some rows; it gives once, few, many or a size class.

D | size | J | V | DNA | CDR3
TRBD2 | - | TRBJ2-1 | TRBV13 | TGTGCCAGCAGCCCAGGACTAGCGGGGGCCTACAATGAGCAGTTCTTC | CASSPGLAGAYNEQFF
- | - | TRBJ1-2 | TRBV27 | TGTGCCAGCAGGGGGGCCATCGAATCAGGACCCCGACTCTATGGCTACACCTTC | CASRGAIESGPRLYGYTF
- | - | TRBJ1-6 | TRBV4-2 | TGTGCCAGCAGCCACCTGACAGTGGAGAGGCCCCTCCACTTT | CASSHLTVERPLHF
- | - | TRBJ2-2 | TRBV14 | TGTGCCAGCAGCCAACCTCGGGCCGGGGAGCTGTTTTTT | CASSQPRAGELFF
- | - | TRBJ1-2 | TRBV4-2 | TGTGCCAGCAGCCAAGATAGTAACTATGGCTACACCTTC | CASSQDSNYGYTF
- | - | TRBJ1-1 | TRBV12-3/TRBV12-4 | TGTGCCAGCAGTTTATGGGGGGTCACTGAAGCTTTCTTT | CASSLWGVTEAFF
- | once | TRBJ1-5 | TRBV2 | TGTGCCAGCAGTCGAGACAGGACGAATCAGCCCCAGCATTTT | CASSRDRTNQPQHF
- | - | TRBJ2-4 | TRBV9 | TGTGCCAGCAGGCCGGGCAGGGGATGGGGCATTCAGTACTTC | CASRPGRGWGIQYF
- | - | TRBJ2-2 | TRBV21-1 | TGTGCCAGCAGCAAAGATAATAAAGGCGGGGGACCCACCGGGGAGCTGTTTTTT | CASSKDNKGGGPTGELFF
- | - | TRBJ1-2 | TRBV5-1 | TGCGCCAGCAGCTTGGCCTGGACAGTCCAGGGTGGCTACACCTTC | CASSLAWTVQGGYTF
TRBD1 | - | TRBJ1-2 | TRBV5-1 | TGCGCCAGCAGCTTGGCCTTAGCAGGGGGCGGCTACACCTTC | CASSLALAGGGYTF
TRBD1 | - | TRBJ2-7 | TRBV27 | TGTGCCAGCAGTTCCGGGACAGGCCCCTACGAGCAGTACTTC | CASSSGTGPYEQYF
- | - | TRBJ1-1 | TRBV6-5 | TGTGCCAGCAGGTACGGGAGGGGCCATCTTGAAGCTTTCTTT | CASRYGRGHLEAFF
TRBD2 | - | TRBJ2-1 | TRBV27 | TGTGCCAGCAGTATGGGGGGGTTGAGCTCCTACAATGAGCAGTTCTTC | CASSMGGLSSYNEQFF
TRBD2 | once | TRBJ2-1 | TRBV13 | TGTGCCAGCAGCTTAAGGGCGGGGGTTTACAATGAGCAGTTCTTC | CASSLRAGVYNEQFF
TRBD2 | - | TRBJ2-7 | TRBV3-1/TRBV3-2 | TGTGCCACTCAGCGGGTAGCGGGGGGAGGTAGAAACGAGCAGTACTTC | CATQRVAGGGRNEQYF
TRBD1 | - | TRBJ1-2 | TRBV28 | TGTGCCAGCAGGAACGCACAGGGGTGGCTCTATGGCTACACCTTC | CASRNAQGWLYGYTF
TRBD1 | - | TRBJ2-7 | TRBV12-5 | TGTGCTAGTGGTTCGCCGGGACAGGGGATCTACGAGCAGTACTTC | CASGSPGQGIYEQYF
TRBD2 | - | TRBJ2-7 | TRBV6-5 | TGTGCCAGCAGCCTGGGGGGGACGGGGCGGAGCGAGCAGTACTTC | CASSLGGTGRSEQYF
- | - | TRBJ1-1 | TRBV2 | TGTGCCAGCCTTATTATTTCGCGACTTGCGGACACTGAAGCTTTCTTT | CASLIISRLADTEAFF
- | - | TRBJ1-1 | TRBV9 | TGTGCCAGCGCCTCCAGGGGTGAAGCTTTCTTT | CASASRGEAFF
TRBD1 | - | TRBJ2-7 | TRBV6-5 | TGTGCCAGCAGCTTTGGGACAGGGGGCGAGCAGTACTTC | CASSFGTGGEQYF
TRBD1 | - | TRBJ1-1 | TRBV11-1 | TGTGCCAGCAGCCCAGACAGGGGAGCTCTGAACACTGAAGCTTTCTTT | CASSPDRGALNTEAFF
TRBD2 | - | TRBJ2-1 | TRBV5-1 | TGCGCCAGCAGCCCCGAGCGGGGGGTCTACAATGAGCAGTTCTTC | CASSPERGVYNEQFF
TRBD2 | - | TRBJ2-7 | TRBV6-5 | TGTGCCAGCAGCCCCGTAGCGGGGGTAGGCGAGCAGTACTTC | CASSPVAGVGEQYF
TRBD1 | - | TRBJ1-2 | TRBV19 | TGTGCCAGTAAGGACAGGGGGAACTATGGCTACACCTTC | CASKDRGNYGYTF
TRBD1 | once | TRBJ1-2 | TRBV3-1/TRBV3-2 | TGTGCCAGCAGCCAAGACAGGGGGCCCTATGGCTACACCTTC | CASSQDRGPYGYTF
TRBD1 | - | TRBJ1-4 | TRBV5-4 | TGTGCCAGCAGTCAGGGGGATATGCCTAATGAAAAACTGTTTTTT | CASSQGDMPNEKLFF
- | - | TRBJ2-5 | TRBV5-1 | TGCGCCAGCAGCCCACCGACAGGCGCCGGGGAGACCCAGTACTTC | CASSPPTGAGETQYF
TRBD1 | - | TRBJ1-1 | TRBV18 | TGTGCCAGCTCACAGGGACAGATGAACACTGAAGCTTTCTTT | CASSQGQMNTEAFF
- | - | TRBJ1-6 | TRBV3-1/TRBV3-2 | TGTGCCAGCAGCCAAGATACTACCCCGGTGGTCCACTTT | CASSQDTTPVVHF
- | few | TRBJ1-5 | TRBV5-1 | TGCGCCAGCAGCTTGGTGGCAGGGTCTGAACAGCCCCAGCATTTT | CASSLVAGSEQPQHF
TRBD1 | - | TRBJ2-7 | TRBV11-2 | TGTGCCAGCAGCTTAGATCGGGGTGCAGGGGGGCAGTACTTC | CASSLDRGAGGQYF
- | - | TRBJ1-1 | TRBV29-1 | TGCAGCGTTGTCCTCAGACAGAATGAAGCTTTCTTT | CSVVLRQNEAFF
TRBD2 | - | TRBJ2-7 | TRBV11-2 | TGTGCCAGCAGCTCCACCTCCGGGGGGAGATACTACGAGCAGTACTTC | CASSSTSGGRYYEQYF
- | - | TRBJ1-5 | TRBV5-1 | TGCGCCAGCAGCCCGGACACTTATAGCAATCAGCCCCAGCATTTT | CASSPDTYSNQPQHF
- | - | TRBJ1-4 | TRBV5-8 | TGTGCCAGCAGCTCCGTCTCAGGGCTTGATGAAAAACTGTTTTTT | CASSSVSGLDEKLFF
- | - | TRBJ1-3 | TRBV5-4 | TGTGCCAGCACGGGGGGGGGACCTGGAAACACCATATATTTT | CASTGGGPGNTIYF
TRBD1 | - | TRBJ2-7 | TRBV7-9 | TGTGCCAGCAGCCCTCCTGCCGGACAGGGACGCGAGCAGTACTTC | CASSPPAGQGREQYF
- | - | TRBJ1-6 | TRBV2 | TGTGCCAGCAGGGGGGGAGCCCTTAGGAATTCACCCCTCCACTTT | CASRGGALRNSPLHF
TRBD1 | - | TRBJ1-2 | TRBV28 | TGTGCCAGCAGTTTTTTGATGGCAGGACAGGGGAATGGCTACACCTTC | CASSFLMAGQGNGYTF
TRBD1 | - | TRBJ1-6 | TRBV7-3 | TGTGCCAGCAGCCCAGGGGGCGCTAGGTCACCCCTCCACTTT | CASSPGGARSPLHF
- | few | TRBJ2-7 | TRBV19 | TGTGCCAGTAGTAAATCACAGCTGGGCTACGAGCAGTACTTC | CASSKSQLGYEQYF
- | - | TRBJ1-5 | TRBV30 | TGTGCCTGGACTAAGGACATCGGGAATCAGCCCCAGCATTTT | CAWTKDIGNQPQHF
- | - | TRBJ2-2 | TRBV18 | TGTGCCAGCTCATACGACTTAACCGGGGAGCTGTTTTTT | CASSYDLTGELFF
- | - | TRBJ2-1 | TRBV6-5 | TGTGCCAGCAGTCCGGGTCCCCAAGAAAATGAGCAGTTCTTC | CASSPGPQENEQFF
TRBD2 | - | TRBJ2-5 | TRBV24-1 | TGTGCCACCAGTGATTATGGACTAGCTGAGGAGACCCAGTACTTC | CATSDYGLAEETQYF
- | - | TRBJ1-2 | TRBV11-2 | TGTGCCAGCGGGGGGGGAGGCTATGGCTACACCTTC | CASGGGGYGYTF
TRBD1 | - | TRBJ2-2 | TRBV24-1 | TGTGCCACCAGCAAAACGCCGGGACAGGGGGCGCTTATCGGGGAGCTGTTTTTT | CATSKTPGQGALIGELFF
- | - | TRBJ1-1 | TRBV7-2 | TGTGCCAGCAGCTTGCTTGGGGGCATGAACACTGAAGCTTTCTTT | CASSLLGGMNTEAFF
TRBD2 | - | TRBJ2-4 | TRBV14 | TGTGCCAGCAGCCAGACTAGCGGGGGGGCCAAAAACATTCAGTACTTC | CASSQTSGGAKNIQYF
TRBD1 | - | TRBJ1-4 | TRBV6-5 | TGTGCCAGCGGAAACAGGGGGTTCGGGGAAAAACTGTTTTTT | CASGNRGFGEKLFF
- | - | TRBJ2-7 | TRBV19 | TGTGCCAGTAGTACGTACTACGAGCAGTACTTC | CASSTYYEQYF